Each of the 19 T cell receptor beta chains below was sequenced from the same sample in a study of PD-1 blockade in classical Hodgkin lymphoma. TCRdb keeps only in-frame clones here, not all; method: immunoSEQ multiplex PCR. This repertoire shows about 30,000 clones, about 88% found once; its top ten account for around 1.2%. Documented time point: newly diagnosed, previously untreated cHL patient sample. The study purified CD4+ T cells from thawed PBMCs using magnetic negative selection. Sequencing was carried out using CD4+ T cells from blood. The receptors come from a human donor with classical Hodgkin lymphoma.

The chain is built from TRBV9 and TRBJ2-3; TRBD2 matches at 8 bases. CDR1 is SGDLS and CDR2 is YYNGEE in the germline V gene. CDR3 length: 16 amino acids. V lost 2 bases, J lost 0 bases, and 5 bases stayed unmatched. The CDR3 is CASSVLPSGSTDTQYF. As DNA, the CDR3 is TGTGCCAGCAGCGTTCTCCCTAGCGGGAGCACAGATACGCAGTATTTT.

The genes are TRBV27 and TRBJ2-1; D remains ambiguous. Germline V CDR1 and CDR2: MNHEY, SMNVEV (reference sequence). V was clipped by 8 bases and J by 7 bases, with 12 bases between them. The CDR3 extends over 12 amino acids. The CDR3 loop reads CASHRATNEQFF. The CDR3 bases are TGTGCCAGCCATAGGGCAACTAATGAGCAGTTCTTC.

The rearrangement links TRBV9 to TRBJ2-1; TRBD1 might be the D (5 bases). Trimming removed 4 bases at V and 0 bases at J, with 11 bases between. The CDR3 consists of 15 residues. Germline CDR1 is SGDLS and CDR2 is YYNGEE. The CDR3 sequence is CASSLTGSSYNEQFF. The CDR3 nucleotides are TGTGCCAGCAGCCTCACAGGAAGCTCCTACAATGAGCAGTTCTTC.

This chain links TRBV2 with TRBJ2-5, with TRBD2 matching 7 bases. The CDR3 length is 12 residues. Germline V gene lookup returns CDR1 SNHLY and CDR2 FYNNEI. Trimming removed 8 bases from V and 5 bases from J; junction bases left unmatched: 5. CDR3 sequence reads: CASRRLAETQYF. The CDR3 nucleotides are TGTGCCAGCCGTAGACTAGCCGAGACCCAGTACTTC.

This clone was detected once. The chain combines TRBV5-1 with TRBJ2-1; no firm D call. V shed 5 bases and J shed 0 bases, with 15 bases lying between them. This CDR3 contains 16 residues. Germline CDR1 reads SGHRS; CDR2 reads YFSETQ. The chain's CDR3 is CASRPSTASSYNEQFF. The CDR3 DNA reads TGCGCCAGCAGACCCTCTACCGCGAGCTCCTACAATGAGCAGTTCTTC.

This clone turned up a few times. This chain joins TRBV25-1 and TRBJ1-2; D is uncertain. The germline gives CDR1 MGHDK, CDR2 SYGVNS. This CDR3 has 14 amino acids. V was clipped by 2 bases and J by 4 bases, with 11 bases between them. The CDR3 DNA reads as TGTGCCAGCAGTGAACAAAGGGTGCCCTATGGCTACACCTTC. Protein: CASSEQRVPYGYTF.

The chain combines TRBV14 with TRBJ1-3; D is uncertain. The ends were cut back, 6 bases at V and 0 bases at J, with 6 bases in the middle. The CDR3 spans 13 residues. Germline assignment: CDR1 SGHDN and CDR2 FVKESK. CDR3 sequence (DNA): TGTGCCAGCAGTTCGGCCTCTGGAAACACCATATATTTT. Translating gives CASSSASGNTIYF.

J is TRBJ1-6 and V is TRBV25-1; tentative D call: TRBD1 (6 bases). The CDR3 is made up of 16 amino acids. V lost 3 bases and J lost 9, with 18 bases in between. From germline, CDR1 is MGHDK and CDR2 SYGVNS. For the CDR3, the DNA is TGTGCCAGCAGTGACCGGGGGACACTCTCGGGTTCACCCCTCCACTTT. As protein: CASSDRGTLSGSPLHF.

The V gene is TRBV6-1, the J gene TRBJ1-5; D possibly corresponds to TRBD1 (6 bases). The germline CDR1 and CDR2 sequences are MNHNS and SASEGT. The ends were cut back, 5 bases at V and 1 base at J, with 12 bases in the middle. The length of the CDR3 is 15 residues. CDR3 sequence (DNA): TGTGCCAGCAGTTCCTTGGACAGAAGCAATCAGCCCCAGCATTTT. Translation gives CASSSLDRSNQPQHF.

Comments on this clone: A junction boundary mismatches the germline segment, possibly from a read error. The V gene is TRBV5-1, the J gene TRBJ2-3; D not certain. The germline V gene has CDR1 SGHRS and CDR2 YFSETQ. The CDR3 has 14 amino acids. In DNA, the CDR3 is TGTGCCAGCAGCTTGGCCCCTAGCACAGATACGCAGTATTTT. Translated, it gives CASSLAPSTDTQYF.

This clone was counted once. Here the CDR3 DNA reads TGTGCCAGCTCCGTACGGGACAGCCCCAATGAGCAGTTCTTC. Its translation is CASSVRDSPNEQFF. The rearrangement uses TRBV18 and TRBJ2-1, with TRBD1 identical over 7 bases. J gave up 6 bases and V 6 bases, and 8 bases lay outside the gene matches. The CDR3 loop spans 14 amino acids. The germline V gene encodes CDR1 KGHSH and CDR2 LQKENI.

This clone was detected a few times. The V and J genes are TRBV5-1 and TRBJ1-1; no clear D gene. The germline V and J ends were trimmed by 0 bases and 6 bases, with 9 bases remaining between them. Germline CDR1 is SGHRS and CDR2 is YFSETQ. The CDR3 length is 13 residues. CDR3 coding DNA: TGCGCCAGCAGCTTGGCCGGGATGCCTGAAGCTTTCTTT. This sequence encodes CASSLAGMPEAFF.

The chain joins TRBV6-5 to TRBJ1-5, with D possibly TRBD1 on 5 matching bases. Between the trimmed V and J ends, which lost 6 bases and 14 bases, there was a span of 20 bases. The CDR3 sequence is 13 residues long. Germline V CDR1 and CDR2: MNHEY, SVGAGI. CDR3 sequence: CASSQLQGTAKHF. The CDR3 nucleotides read TGTGCCAGCAGCCAACTACAAGGGACCGCTAAGCATTTT.

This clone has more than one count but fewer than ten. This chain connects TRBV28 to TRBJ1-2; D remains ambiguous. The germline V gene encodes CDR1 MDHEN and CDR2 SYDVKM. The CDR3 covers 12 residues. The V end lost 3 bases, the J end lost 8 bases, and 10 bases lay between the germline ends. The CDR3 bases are TGTGCCAGCAGTTTGCCCGGCCCCGGCTACACCTTC. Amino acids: CASSLPGPGYTF.

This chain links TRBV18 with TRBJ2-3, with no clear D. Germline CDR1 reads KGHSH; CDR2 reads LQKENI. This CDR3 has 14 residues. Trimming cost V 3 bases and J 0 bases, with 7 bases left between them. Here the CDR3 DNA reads TGTGCCAGCTCACCTGCTGGCAGCACAGATACGCAGTATTTT. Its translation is CASSPAGSTDTQYF.

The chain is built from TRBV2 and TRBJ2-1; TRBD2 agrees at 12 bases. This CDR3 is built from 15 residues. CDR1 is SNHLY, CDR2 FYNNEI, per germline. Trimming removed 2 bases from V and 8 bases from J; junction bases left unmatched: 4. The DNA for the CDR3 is TGTGCCAGCAGTGAACTAGCGGGAGGGGTCTATGAGCAGTTCTTC. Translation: CASSELAGGVYEQFF. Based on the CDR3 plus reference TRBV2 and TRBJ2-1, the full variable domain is EPEVTQTPSHQVTQMGQEVILRCVPISNHLYFYWYRQILGQKVEFLVSFYNNEISEKSEIFDDQFSVERPDGSNFTLKIRSTKLEDSAMYFCASSELAGGVYEQFFGPGTRLTVL.

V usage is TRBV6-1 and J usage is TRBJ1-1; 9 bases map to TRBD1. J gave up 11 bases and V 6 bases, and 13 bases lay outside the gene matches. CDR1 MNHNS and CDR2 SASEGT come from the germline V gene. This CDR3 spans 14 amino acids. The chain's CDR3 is CASRSRQGGAGAFF. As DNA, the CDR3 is TGTGCCAGCAGAAGTCGACAGGGGGGCGCCGGTGCTTTCTTT.

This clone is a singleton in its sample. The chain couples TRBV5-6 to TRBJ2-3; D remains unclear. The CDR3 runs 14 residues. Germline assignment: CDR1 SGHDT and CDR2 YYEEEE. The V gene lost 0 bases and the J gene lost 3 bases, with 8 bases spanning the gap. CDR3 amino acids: CASSLDVRTDTQYF. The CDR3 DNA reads TGTGCCAGCAGCTTGGATGTTAGAACAGATACGCAGTATTTT. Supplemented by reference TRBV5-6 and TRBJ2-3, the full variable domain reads DAGVTQSPTHLIKTRGQQVTLRCSPKSGHDTVSWYQQALGQGPQFIFQYYEEEERQRGNFPDRFSGHQFPNYSSELNVNALLLGDSALYLCASSLDVRTDTQYFGPGTRLTVL.

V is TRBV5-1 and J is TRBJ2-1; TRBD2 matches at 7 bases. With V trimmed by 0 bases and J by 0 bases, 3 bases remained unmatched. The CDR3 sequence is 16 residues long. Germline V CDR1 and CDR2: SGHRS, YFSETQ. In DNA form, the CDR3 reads TGCGCCAGCAGCTTGGGGGGCGGGAGCTCCTACAATGAGCAGTTCTTC. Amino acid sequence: CASSLGGGSSYNEQFF.